This is a list of T cell receptor beta chains from one sample in a study of shared clonotypes between healthy human individuals. Profiling relied on immunoSEQ multiplex PCR, and the TCRdb table lists in-frame clones only, not all of them. The repertoire holds 450,000 to 550,000 clones, 79% seen once, with 13% in the top ten. Source material: PBMCs. Receptors were obtained from a woman aged 40 to 50 in good health. Some clones in this sample may be carry-over from other donors' samples. CDR3s leave out the opening cysteine and the closing phenylalanine or tryptophan. Expanded clones are given a class, and other clones once, few, many or no size at all.

size | J | V | CDR3
NA | TRBJ2-1 | TRBV7-2 | ASRNAGGPIFEQF
once | TRBJ2-7 | TRBV19 | ASTPGGNSYEQY
NA | TRBJ1-2 | TRBV19 | ASNGFYGYT
NA | TRBJ2-7 | TRBV7-6 | ASSPLGQGVTEQY
many | TRBJ1-3 | TRBV18 | ASSPLDSRNTIY
NA | TRBJ1-2 | TRBV7-9 | ASSRTGGSYFYGYT
NA | TRBJ1-2 | TRBV19 | ASSPTGVYGYT
NA | TRBJ1-4 | TRBV19 | ASSLGFQGPNEKLF
NA | TRBJ2-7 | TRBV6-1 | ASSESGRDYEQY
NA | TRBJ2-3 | TRBV9 | ASSVAHRLAGNEDTQY
NA | TRBJ2-3 | TRBV7-6 | ASSLDRPGLAELSTDTQY
NA | TRBJ2-5 | TRBV18 | ASSRMTKPETQY
NA | TRBJ2-1 | TRBV6-5 | ASSPPGGSYNEQF
NA | TRBJ1-5 | TRBV19 | ASSPGGGRNNQPQH
many | TRBJ2-1 | TRBV7-8 | ASSEREGPSGEQF
NA | TRBJ2-5 | TRBV10-1 | ASSGGLRGEQY
NA | TRBJ2-7 | TRBV7-8 | ASSLRDSSYEQY
NA | TRBJ2-2 | TRBV5-4 | ASSPGHLNSVGELF
NA | TRBJ1-1 | TRBV6-8 | ASSVRQYMNTEAF
once | TRBJ2-1 | TRBV30 | AWSVLTSGRYLDNEQF
NA | TRBJ1-2 | TRBV20-1 | SARRDGYT
NA | TRBJ2-3 | TRBV9 | ASSAGLAGADTQY
NA | TRBJ2-5 | TRBV28 | ASSLRTSGQETQY
NA | TRBJ2-1 | TRBV5-1 | ASGTGDYAYNEQF
NA | TRBJ1-1 | TRBV9 | ASSVDNLNTEAF
NA | TRBJ2-1 | TRBV7-3 | ASSLSGNEQF
NA | TRBJ1-4 | TRBV5-1 | ASSPRPPGPREKLF
NA | TRBJ2-7 | TRBV6-1 | ASSASIWAREQY
few | TRBJ2-1 | TRBV19 | ASSIAQGLYNEQF
NA | TRBJ2-1 | TRBV18 | ASSPSQGRPTNEQF
NA | TRBJ2-5 | TRBV4-2 | ASSQNTGRETQY
NA | TRBJ2-7 | TRBV11-2 | ASSPSGGRLNEQY
NA | TRBJ1-5 | TRBV27 | ASSLIVHQPQH
once | TRBJ1-1 | TRBV6-1 | ASSDRDRGNTEAF
few | TRBJ2-7 | TRBV5-6 | ASSYSSGSPYEQY